A single sample gave rise to the 22 T cell receptor beta chains below, sequenced in a study of CD8 T cells in ankylosing spondylitis (dated 2017 in TCRdb). The library was prepared using 5' RACE. TCRdb names Illumina HiSeq 2500 as the instrument used. The public reads were run again by TCRdb, first through fastp at Q25 and then through MiXCR, and only productive beta chains were kept. Identical CDR3 proteins give one entry, which carries the most common genes and DNA. In all, the sample holds fewer than 200,000 distinct CDR3 sequences, and 18% of those were seen once. The ten largest clones capture 4.3% of the sample. Source material: blood, either unsorted or a sorted T cell fraction (not recorded which). The receptor source for this set is a male donor under 30 with ankylosing spondylitis or in good health (not recorded which). Donor details come from another sample of the same person, matched by shared clones.

This clonotype was seen a single time. The rearrangement links TRBV27 to TRBJ2-1; D gene uncertain. V was cut by 9 bases and J by 3 bases, with 12 bases left in between. Germline CDR1 and CDR2: MNHEY and SMNVEV (reference sequence). CDR3 size: 13 residues. DNA for the CDR3: TGTGCCAGTTCAAATATGGGCTACAATGAGCAGTTCTTC. It translates to CASSNMGYNEQFF.

In this sample, this clonotype turned up many times. This sequence joins TRBV30 and TRBJ1-2, with 10 bases identical to TRBD1. Germline lookup yields CDR1 GTSNPN and CDR2 SVGIG (reference sequence). The CDR3 covers 14 residues. V shed 2 bases and J 8 bases; nucleotides not matched to a gene: 8. The CDR3 DNA follows: TGTGCCTGGAGTCCGCGAGACAGGGGGCACGGCTACACCTTC. This sequence encodes CAWSPRDRGHGYTF. Full variable domain (missing parts from reference TRBV30 and TRBJ1-2): SQTIHQWPATLVQPVGSPLSLECTVEGTSNPNLYWYRQAAGRGLQLLFYSVGIGQISSEVPQNLSASRPQDRQFILSSKKLLLSDSGFYLCAWSPRDRGHGYTFGSGTRLTVV.

V gene TRBV5-1 combines with J gene TRBJ1-4; 7 positions match TRBD1. Germline loops: CDR1 SGHRS, CDR2 YFSETQ. The CDR3 is 15 residues long. V dropped 4 bases and J dropped 1; count of bases not matched to a gene: 4. Here the CDR3 reads CASSRRQGTNEKLFF. Written as DNA, the CDR3 is TGCGCCAGCAGCCGTCGACAGGGAACTAATGAAAAACTGTTTTTT.

The rearrangement links TRBV7-2 to TRBJ2-7; 7 nucleotides line up with TRBD2. CDR1 and CDR2 (germline): SGHTA, FQGNSA. The CDR3 contains 15 residues. The junction had 12 bases not matched to a gene; V was cut back by 6 bases and J by 4 bases. The CDR3 DNA follows: TGTGCCAGCAGGGGAGGGACGGCCCCCGGGTACGAGCAGTACGTC. Its translation is CASRGGTAPGYEQYV.

Only one count was recorded for this clonotype. The chain has TRBV3-1 and TRBJ1-3; TRBD1 matches 9 bases. V lost 2 bases, J lost 6 bases, and 20 bases stayed unmatched. CDR1 and CDR2 from the germline V gene are LGHDT and YNNKEL (reference sequence). This CDR3 comprises 20 residues. CDR3 loop: CASSQFPNTVPGQGANTIYF. CDR3 coding DNA: TGTGCCAGCAGCCAATTTCCCAACACCGTACCGGGACAGGGCGCAAACACCATATATTTT.

The table lists this clonotype with many counts. This chain joins TRBV19 and TRBJ2-2, with D uncertain. Germline loops: CDR1 LNHDA, CDR2 SQIVND (reference sequence). Trimming left V 1 base short and J 7 bases short, with 4 bases between. The CDR3 has 12 residues. In nucleotides, the CDR3 is TGTGCCAGTAGTATAGCGGACGGGGAGCTGTTTTTT. Its translation: CASSIADGELFF.

This clonotype has at least ten counts. As DNA, the CDR3 is TGCGCCAGCAGCCAAGATAGGGGACTAGCGGCCAGCGAGCAGTACTTC. Encoded protein: CASSQDRGLAASEQYF. The rearrangement uses TRBV4-3 and TRBJ2-7, with TRBD2 identical over 11 bases. The CDR3 runs to 16 residues. V was pared by 0 bases and J by 6 bases, with 7 bases of the junction left unmatched. Germline V lookup: CDR1 LGHNA, CDR2 YSLEER.

The chain carries TRBV7-3 and TRBJ2-7, with D possibly called TRBD1 or TRBD2 (5 bases each). Germline V gene data show CDR1 as SGHTA and CDR2 as FQGTGA. The V end lost 0 bases, the J end lost 6 bases, and 12 bases lay between the germline ends. CDR3 length equals 14 residues. CDR3 sequence: CASSLTGGGVEQYF. The CDR3 region has the DNA TGTGCCAGCAGCTTAACTGGGGGTGGAGTCGAGCAGTACTTC.

This clonotype was observed at least ten times. The chain combines TRBV5-1 with TRBJ2-1, with 12 bases that match TRBD2. Germline lookup yields CDR1 SGHRS and CDR2 YFSETQ. CDR3 length: 15 amino acids. V dropped 2 bases and J dropped 7; count of bases not matched to a gene: 4. CDR3: CASSFGLAGKNEQFF. The CDR3, as DNA: TGCGCCAGCAGCTTCGGACTAGCGGGGAAAAATGAGCAGTTCTTC. The full variable domain, with the rest looked up from reference TRBV5-1 and TRBJ2-1, is KAGVTQTPRYLIKTRGQQVTLSCSPISGHRSVSWYQQTPGQGLQFLFEYFSETQRNKGNFPGRFSGRQFSNSRSEMNVSTLELGDSALYLCASSFGLAGKNEQFFGPGTRLTVL.

This clonotype occurred many times. This chain joins TRBV27 and TRBJ1-5, with D hard to call. The CDR3 covers 14 residues. The germline CDR1 and CDR2 sequences are MNHEY and SMNVEV (reference sequence). V lost 3 bases and J lost 4, with 10 bases in between. CDR3 protein: CASSFENSNQPQHF. CDR3 in DNA: TGTGCCAGCAGTTTCGAGAACAGTAATCAGCCCCAGCATTTT.

This clonotype occurred many times. The rearrangement uses TRBV12-3 or TRBV12-4 and TRBJ1-2; possibly TRBD1 for D (5 bases). Trimming took off 10 bases at V and 7 bases at J, with 22 bases between the two ends. The CDR3 sequence is 14 residues long. CDR3 loop: CATSMGQGLRGYTF. As DNA, the CDR3 is TGTGCCACCTCAATGGGGCAGGGCCTTCGTGGCTACACCTTC.

The V call is TRBV20-1, the J call TRBJ2-4, with TRBD1 identical over 9 bases. Unmatched junction bases numbered 5, after V lost 6 bases and J lost 8 bases. CDR3 length: 12 amino acids. Germline V gene sequence: CDR1 DFQATT, CDR2 SNEGSKA (reference sequence). Written as DNA, the CDR3 is TGCAGTGCCGGGACAGGGAGGGACATTCAGTACTTC. Amino acids: CSAGTGRDIQYF.

This clonotype showed up many times. The V gene is TRBV5-1, the J gene TRBJ2-7; 8 positions agree with TRBD2. The CDR3 covers 19 residues. From germline, CDR1 is SGHRS and CDR2 YFSETQ. The V and J ends lost 0 bases and 2 bases, in that order; junction bases with no gene match: 16. The CDR3 loop is CASSLDLAGSQVRTYEQYF. The DNA for the CDR3 is TGCGCCAGCAGCTTGGATCTAGCGGGTTCCCAAGTCAGGACCTACGAGCAGTACTTC.

Ten or more counts support this clonotype. The V call is TRBV27, the J call TRBJ2-3, with 12 bases aligning to TRBD2. V was pared by 4 bases and J by 5 bases, with 10 bases of the junction left unmatched. This CDR3 is 17 amino acids long. Germline V lookup: CDR1 MNHEY, CDR2 SMNVEV (reference sequence). The CDR3 nucleotides are TGTGCCAGCAGTTCGAGTCGACTAGCGGGAGTGAGAGATACGCAGTATTTT. Amino acids: CASSSSRLAGVRDTQYF.

This clonotype came up many times. V is TRBV12-3 or TRBV12-4 and J is TRBJ2-2; D call uncertain. The CDR3 loop spans 15 amino acids. Between the trimmed V and J ends, which lost 3 bases and 4 bases, there was a span of 12 bases. The CDR3, as DNA: TGTGCCAGCAGTTTTCCTCCCAGGATCACCGGGGAGCTGTTTTTT. Encoded protein: CASSFPPRITGELFF.

In this sample, this clonotype turned up many times. This sequence joins TRBV3-1 and TRBJ2-1; the D gene is possibly TRBD2 (6 bases). The CDR3 is 18 amino acids. The V and J ends lost 0 bases and 6 bases respectively, with 21 bases between them. In germline, CDR1 is LGHDT, CDR2 YNNKEL (reference sequence). CDR3 region: CASSQEVLTATRGNEQFF. DNA for the CDR3: TGTGCCAGCAGCCAAGAAGTATTGACTGCGACTAGGGGCAATGAGCAGTTCTTC.

Many counts were recorded for this clonotype. This chain connects TRBV27 to TRBJ2-2; D might be TRBD1 (6 bases). The germline V gene has CDR1 MNHEY and CDR2 SMNVEV (reference sequence). Deletions cut 5 bases from V and 7 bases from J, with 17 bases between. The CDR3 consists of 15 residues. CDR3 DNA: TGTGCCAGCAGTACCCCAGGGGTACGCGGCGGGGAGCTGTTTTTT. Translating gives CASSTPGVRGGELFF.

This clonotype showed up many times. The chain combines TRBV12-3 or TRBV12-4 with TRBJ2-5; TRBD2 is a possible D gene (5 bases). The CDR3 runs to 14 residues. Trimming left V 6 bases short and J 5 bases short, with 16 bases between. CDR3 sequence reads: CASSKWMEVETQYF. The CDR3 nucleotides read TGTGCCAGCAGCAAATGGATGGAGGTTGAGACCCAGTACTTC.

This clonotype was detected ten times or more. J is TRBJ2-7 and V is TRBV9; 9 bases match TRBD1. The germline V gene encodes CDR1 SGDLS and CDR2 YYNGEE. With V trimmed by 3 bases and J by 4 bases, 8 bases remained unmatched. The CDR3 loop spans 15 amino acids. CDR3 sequence reads: CASSDPRTGEYEQYF. Here the CDR3 DNA reads TGTGCCAGCAGCGATCCTCGGACAGGGGAATACGAGCAGTACTTC.

Many counts were recorded for this clonotype. The V gene is TRBV28, the J gene TRBJ2-7; maybe TRBD1 (6 bases). With 8 bases removed from V and 4 bases from J, the gap between germline ends came to 18 bases. The V gene's germline CDR1 is MDHEN and CDR2 SYDVKM. The CDR3 is made up of 14 amino acids. The CDR3 protein is CASCRRDTNYEQYF. CDR3 coding DNA: TGTGCCAGCTGTAGACGGGACACAAATTACGAGCAGTACTTC.

This clonotype came up many times. The V gene is TRBV12-3 or TRBV12-4, the J gene TRBJ2-1; D is perhaps TRBD1 (6 bases). Trimming removed 5 bases from V and 8 bases from J, with 19 bases in between. The CDR3 is 15 amino acids. The CDR3 sequence: CASSPGTQRGDEQFF. The CDR3 coding sequence is TGTGCCAGCAGTCCCGGGACACAACGTGGCGATGAGCAGTTCTTC.

This clonotype showed up just a few times. This sequence joins TRBV18 and TRBJ1-5; no clear D. CDR3 length: 13 residues. Deletions cut 3 bases from V and 5 bases from J, with 8 bases between. Germline lookup yields CDR1 KGHSH and CDR2 LQKENI. The CDR3 loop is CASSPSPDQPQHF. The DNA of the CDR3 is TGTGCCAGCTCACCTTCCCCGGATCAGCCCCAGCATTTT.